These T cell receptor beta chains were read from a single sample in a study of identical twins. One entry per CDR3 protein results from TCRdb running MiXCR on the 5' RACE reads. The sample lists 1.5 million to 2 million distinct CDR3 sequences, roughly 35% seen once, with around 0.25% in the top ten. The sequencing input was cord blood. These TCRs come from a newborn girl in good health. The conserved cysteine and the conserved F or W are not part of the CDR3 here. The order of the fields is CDR3 protein, clone size, J gene, V gene. Part of the rows lack a size; the others show once, few, many or a class for expanded clones.

CDR3aa: SASSTGLQF; abundance: few; j_gene: TRBJ2-1; v_gene: TRBV20-1
CDR3aa: ASSFGGAIDTQY; abundance: few; j_gene: TRBJ2-3; v_gene: TRBV5-1
CDR3aa: ASSDRLAGKLF; abundance: .; j_gene: TRBJ1-4; v_gene: TRBV10-1
CDR3aa: ASSLGISGSRQGLTDTQY; abundance: .; j_gene: TRBJ2-3; v_gene: TRBV7-9
CDR3aa: ASRPSRRSYEQY; abundance: .; j_gene: TRBJ2-7; v_gene: TRBV6-5
CDR3aa: SAHRDSNEKLF; abundance: .; j_gene: TRBJ1-4; v_gene: TRBV20-1
CDR3aa: ASSYAAPLQETQY; abundance: few; j_gene: TRBJ2-5; v_gene: TRBV6-5
CDR3aa: AGSAYALKSVTGELF; abundance: .; j_gene: TRBJ2-2; v_gene: TRBV9
CDR3aa: ASSFYFPGQVNTGELF; abundance: few; j_gene: TRBJ2-2; v_gene: TRBV28
CDR3aa: ASSEGALNYGYT; abundance: many; j_gene: TRBJ1-2; v_gene: TRBV2
CDR3aa: ASSSGAIAYYGYT; abundance: few; j_gene: TRBJ1-2; v_gene: TRBV28
CDR3aa: ASKGLATGELF; abundance: few; j_gene: TRBJ2-2; v_gene: TRBV2
CDR3aa: ASSFRLAGPYNEQY; abundance: .; j_gene: TRBJ2-4; v_gene: TRBV12-3/TRBV12-4
CDR3aa: ASSQTGGEETQY; abundance: many; j_gene: TRBJ2-5; v_gene: TRBV27
CDR3aa: ASSPLAHSYNEQF; abundance: few; j_gene: TRBJ2-1; v_gene: TRBV7-8
CDR3aa: AIMSGSTDTQY; abundance: .; j_gene: TRBJ2-3; v_gene: TRBV10-3
CDR3aa: ASSGQGRGSYEQY; abundance: .; j_gene: TRBJ2-7; v_gene: TRBV7-9
CDR3aa: ASSLTGIRPQF; abundance: few; j_gene: TRBJ2-1; v_gene: TRBV11-2
CDR3aa: ASSLASGANEQY; abundance: .; j_gene: TRBJ2-5; v_gene: TRBV5-4
CDR3aa: AISEYGTDTQY; abundance: .; j_gene: TRBJ2-3; v_gene: TRBV10-3
CDR3aa: ASSGRTSGSYEQY; abundance: .; j_gene: TRBJ2-7; v_gene: TRBV9
CDR3aa: SARKLARDQETQY; abundance: .; j_gene: TRBJ2-5; v_gene: TRBV20-1
CDR3aa: ASSESRGTDQETRY; abundance: .; j_gene: TRBJ2-5; v_gene: TRBV4-2
CDR3aa: ASSLPLPSRVGELF; abundance: .; j_gene: TRBJ2-2; v_gene: TRBV28
CDR3aa: ASRELQNTEAF; abundance: few; j_gene: TRBJ1-1; v_gene: TRBV5-1
CDR3aa: ASSGRTGGAYNEQY; abundance: .; j_gene: TRBJ2-5; v_gene: TRBV5-1
CDR3aa: ASSLRRANNEQY; abundance: .; j_gene: TRBJ2-7; v_gene: TRBV27
CDR3aa: ASSPDRGPNYGYT; abundance: many; j_gene: TRBJ1-2; v_gene: TRBV4-2
CDR3aa: ASSLGLTSYNEQF; abundance: many; j_gene: TRBJ2-1; v_gene: TRBV5-6
CDR3aa: SVGLAGRAQATQY; abundance: .; j_gene: TRBJ2-3; v_gene: TRBV29-1
CDR3aa: AISRRGISTDTQY; abundance: few; j_gene: TRBJ2-3; v_gene: TRBV10-3
CDR3aa: SARDRHSGANVLT; abundance: .; j_gene: TRBJ2-6; v_gene: TRBV20-1
CDR3aa: ASSPPGQLSYEQY; abundance: .; j_gene: TRBJ2-7; v_gene: TRBV3-1
CDR3aa: ASSNSGAEAF; abundance: .; j_gene: TRBJ1-1; v_gene: TRBV3-1
CDR3aa: SASRGLAGETQY; abundance: few; j_gene: TRBJ2-5; v_gene: TRBV20-1
CDR3aa: ASSQDRSGGPFPKNIQY; abundance: few; j_gene: TRBJ2-4; v_gene: TRBV3-1
CDR3aa: ASMGGRDTEAF; abundance: .; j_gene: TRBJ1-1; v_gene: TRBV27
CDR3aa: ASSLSTLSYEQY; abundance: .; j_gene: TRBJ2-7; v_gene: TRBV5-1
CDR3aa: ASSHDSNEKLF; abundance: .; j_gene: TRBJ1-4; v_gene: TRBV4-1
CDR3aa: ASQRDPTYNEQF; abundance: few; j_gene: TRBJ2-1; v_gene: TRBV5-1
CDR3aa: ASNDAAATNEKLF; abundance: .; j_gene: TRBJ1-4; v_gene: TRBV2
CDR3aa: ASRERGRLREKLF; abundance: .; j_gene: TRBJ1-4; v_gene: TRBV28
CDR3aa: ASSHILNGGNEQF; abundance: .; j_gene: TRBJ2-1; v_gene: TRBV3-1
CDR3aa: ASSLDRRGQY; abundance: .; j_gene: TRBJ2-7; v_gene: TRBV7-2
CDR3aa: SVAGQGADGNQPQH; abundance: .; j_gene: TRBJ1-5; v_gene: TRBV29-1
CDR3aa: ASNPIAGWTDTQY; abundance: .; j_gene: TRBJ2-3; v_gene: TRBV6-6
CDR3aa: ASSQARLAGEDEQY; abundance: many; j_gene: TRBJ2-7; v_gene: TRBV4-2
CDR3aa: ASSVGGWGTEAF; abundance: .; j_gene: TRBJ1-1; v_gene: TRBV9
CDR3aa: ASRTPGQVYEQY; abundance: .; j_gene: TRBJ2-7; v_gene: TRBV28
CDR3aa: ASSLGGPREFWNTGELF; abundance: .; j_gene: TRBJ2-2; v_gene: TRBV5-1
CDR3aa: ASSWDNPNEQF; abundance: once; j_gene: TRBJ2-1; v_gene: TRBV5-1
CDR3aa: AISSHREGTKNIQY; abundance: many; j_gene: TRBJ2-4; v_gene: TRBV10-3